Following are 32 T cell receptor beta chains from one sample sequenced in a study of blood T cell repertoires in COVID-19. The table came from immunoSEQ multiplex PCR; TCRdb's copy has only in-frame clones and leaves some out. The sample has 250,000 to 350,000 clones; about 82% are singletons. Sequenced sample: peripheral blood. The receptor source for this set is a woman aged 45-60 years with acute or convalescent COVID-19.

The CDR3 protein is CASTLDRAFNQPQHF. In nucleotides, the CDR3 is TGTGCCAGTACCCTCGACAGAGCCTTCAATCAGCCCCAGCATTTT. The chain combines TRBV19 with TRBJ1-5; tentatively, D is TRBD1 (5 bases). Trimming removed 7 bases at V and 3 bases at J, with 16 bases between. Germline V gene lookup returns CDR1 LNHDA and CDR2 SQIVND (reference sequence). The CDR3 loop spans 15 amino acids.

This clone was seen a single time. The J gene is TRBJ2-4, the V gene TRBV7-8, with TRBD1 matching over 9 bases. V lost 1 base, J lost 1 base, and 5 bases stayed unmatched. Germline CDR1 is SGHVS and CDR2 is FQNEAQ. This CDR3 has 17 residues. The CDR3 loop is CASSLVDRGAAKNIQYF. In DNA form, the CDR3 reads TGTGCCAGCAGCTTAGTCGACAGGGGGGCGGCCAAAAACATTCAGTACTTC.

In DNA, the CDR3 is TGTGCCAGCAGTGAAGGCCCTACTAGGGAGTACAATGAGCAGTTCTTC. Translation: CASSEGPTREYNEQFF. The V gene is TRBV25-1, the J gene TRBJ2-1; tentatively, D is TRBD2 (5 bases). Per germline, CDR1 MGHDK and CDR2 SYGVNS. V was clipped by 2 bases and J by 4 bases, with 15 bases between them. The CDR3 runs 16 residues.

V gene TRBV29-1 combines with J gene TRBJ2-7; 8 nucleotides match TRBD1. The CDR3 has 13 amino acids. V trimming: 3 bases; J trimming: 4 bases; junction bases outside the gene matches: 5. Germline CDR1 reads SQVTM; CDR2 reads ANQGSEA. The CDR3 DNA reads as TGCAGCGTTGACGCAGGGGGCCAGTACGAGCAGTACTTC. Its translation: CSVDAGGQYEQYF.

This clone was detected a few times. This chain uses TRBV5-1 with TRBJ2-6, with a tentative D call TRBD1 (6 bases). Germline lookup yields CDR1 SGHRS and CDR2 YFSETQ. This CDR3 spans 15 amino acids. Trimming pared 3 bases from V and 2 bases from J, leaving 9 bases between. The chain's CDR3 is CASSWRTAGANVLTF. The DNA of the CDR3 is TGCGCCAGCAGCTGGAGGACAGCTGGGGCCAACGTCCTGACTTTC.

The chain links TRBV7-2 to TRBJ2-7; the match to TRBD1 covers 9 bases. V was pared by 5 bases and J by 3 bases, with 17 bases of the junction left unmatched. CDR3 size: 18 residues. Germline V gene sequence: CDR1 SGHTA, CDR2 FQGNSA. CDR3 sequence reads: CASSPRDRVRASGYEQYF. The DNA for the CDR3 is TGTGCCAGCAGCCCCCGGGACAGGGTTAGGGCTAGCGGCTACGAGCAGTACTTC. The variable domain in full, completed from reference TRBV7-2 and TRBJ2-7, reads GAGVSQSPSNKVTEKGKDVELRCDPISGHTALYWYRQSLGQGLEFLIYFQGNSAPDKSGLPSDRFSAERTGGSVSTLTIQRTQQEDSAVYLCASSPRDRVRASGYEQYFGPGTRLTVT.

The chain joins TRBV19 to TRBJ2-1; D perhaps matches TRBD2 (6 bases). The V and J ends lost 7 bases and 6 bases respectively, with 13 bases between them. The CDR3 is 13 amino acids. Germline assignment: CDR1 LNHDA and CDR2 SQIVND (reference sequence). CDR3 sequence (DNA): TGTGCCAGTAAAAGTTTTAGCGGCAATGAGCAGTTCTTC. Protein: CASKSFSGNEQFF.

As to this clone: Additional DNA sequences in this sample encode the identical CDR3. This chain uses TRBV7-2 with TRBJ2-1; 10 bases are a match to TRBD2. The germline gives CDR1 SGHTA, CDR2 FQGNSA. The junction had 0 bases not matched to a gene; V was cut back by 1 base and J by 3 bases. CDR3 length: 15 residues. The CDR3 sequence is CASSLGLAGYNEQFF. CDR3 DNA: TGTGCCAGCAGCTTAGGACTAGCGGGCTACAATGAGCAGTTCTTC.

Here the CDR3 reads CSVGTAGGRHEQFF. Written as DNA, the CDR3 is TGCAGCGTTGGTACGGCAGGGGGGCGACATGAGCAGTTCTTC. The rearrangement joins TRBV29-1 to TRBJ2-1; TRBD1 might be the D (7 bases). The ends were cut back, 4 bases at V and 8 bases at J, with 18 bases in the middle. The CDR3 has 14 residues. Germline V gene lookup returns CDR1 SQVTM and CDR2 ANQGSEA.

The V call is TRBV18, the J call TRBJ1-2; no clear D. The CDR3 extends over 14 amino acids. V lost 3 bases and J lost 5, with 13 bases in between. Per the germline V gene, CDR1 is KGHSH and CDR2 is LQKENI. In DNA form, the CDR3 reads TGTGCCAGCTCACCGTTCGGTCCGCTTTATGGCTACACCTTC. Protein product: CASSPFGPLYGYTF. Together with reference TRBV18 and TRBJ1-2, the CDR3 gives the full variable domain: NAGVMQNPRHLVRRRGQEARLRCSPMKGHSHVYWYRQLPEEGLKFMVYLQKENIIDESGMPKERFSAEFPKEGPSILRIQQVVRGDSAAYFCASSPFGPLYGYTFGSGTRLTVV.

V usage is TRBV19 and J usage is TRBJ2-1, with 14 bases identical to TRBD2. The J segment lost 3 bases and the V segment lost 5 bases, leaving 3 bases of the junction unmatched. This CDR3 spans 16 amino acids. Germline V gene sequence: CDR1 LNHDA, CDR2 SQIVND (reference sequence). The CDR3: CASSGLAGGLYNEQFF. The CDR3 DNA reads TGTGCCAGTAGTGGACTAGCGGGAGGCCTCTACAATGAGCAGTTCTTC.

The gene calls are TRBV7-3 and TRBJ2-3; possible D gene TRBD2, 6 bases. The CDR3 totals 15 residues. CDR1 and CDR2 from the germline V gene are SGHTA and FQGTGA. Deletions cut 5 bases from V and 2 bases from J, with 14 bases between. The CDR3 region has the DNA TGTGCCAGCAGCATCGGAGGGCCTCCCACAGATACGCAGTATTTT. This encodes CASSIGGPPTDTQYF.

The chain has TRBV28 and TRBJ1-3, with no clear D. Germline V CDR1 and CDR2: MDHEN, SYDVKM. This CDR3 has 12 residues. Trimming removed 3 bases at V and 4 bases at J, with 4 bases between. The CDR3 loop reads CASSFKGNTIYF. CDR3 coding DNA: TGTGCCAGCAGTTTCAAAGGAAACACCATATATTTT.

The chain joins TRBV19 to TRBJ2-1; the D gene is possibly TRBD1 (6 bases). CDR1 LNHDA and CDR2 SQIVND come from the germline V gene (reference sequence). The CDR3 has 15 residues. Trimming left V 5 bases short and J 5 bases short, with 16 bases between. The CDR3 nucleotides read TGTGCCAGTAGTTTATCAGGGGCAGACGACAATGAGCAGTTCTTC. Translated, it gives CASSLSGADDNEQFF.

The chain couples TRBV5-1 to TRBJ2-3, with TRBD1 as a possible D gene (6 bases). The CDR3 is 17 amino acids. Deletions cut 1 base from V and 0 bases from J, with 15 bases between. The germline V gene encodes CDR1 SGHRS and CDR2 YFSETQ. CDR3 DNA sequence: TGCGCCAGCAGCTTGTGGGGCGGACAGTTTAGCACAGATACGCAGTATTTT. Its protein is CASSLWGGQFSTDTQYF.

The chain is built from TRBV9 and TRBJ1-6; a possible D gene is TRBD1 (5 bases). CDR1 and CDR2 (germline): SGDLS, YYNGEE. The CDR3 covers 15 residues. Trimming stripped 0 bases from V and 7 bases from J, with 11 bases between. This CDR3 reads CASSVDRLENSPLHF. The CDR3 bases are TGTGCCAGCAGCGTAGACAGGCTAGAAAATTCACCCCTCCACTTT.

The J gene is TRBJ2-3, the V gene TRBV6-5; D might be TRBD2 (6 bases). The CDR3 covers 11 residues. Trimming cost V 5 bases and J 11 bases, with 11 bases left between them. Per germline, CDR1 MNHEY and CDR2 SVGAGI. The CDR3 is CASSTGTEQYF. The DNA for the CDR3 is TGTGCCAGCAGTACCGGGACTGAGCAGTATTTT.

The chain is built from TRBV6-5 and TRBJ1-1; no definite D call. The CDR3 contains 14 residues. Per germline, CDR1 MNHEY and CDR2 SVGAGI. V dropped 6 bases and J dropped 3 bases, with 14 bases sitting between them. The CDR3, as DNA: TGTGCCAGCAGCCGACTTCGGTGGGACACTGAAGCTTTCTTT. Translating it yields CASSRLRWDTEAFF.

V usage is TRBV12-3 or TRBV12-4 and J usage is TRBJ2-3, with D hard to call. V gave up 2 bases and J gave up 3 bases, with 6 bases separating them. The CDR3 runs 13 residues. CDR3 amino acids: CASSLSRTDTQYF. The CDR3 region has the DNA TGTGCCAGCAGTTTATCCCGGACAGATACGCAGTATTTT.

The CDR3 reads CASSQEEDRGTDTQYF. The CDR3 DNA reads as TGTGCCAGCAGCCAAGAAGAAGACAGGGGCACAGATACGCAGTATTTT. The chain couples TRBV3-1 (or the pseudogene TRBV3-2) to TRBJ2-3; 7 bases are a match to TRBD1. V lost 0 bases and J lost 1; bases outside the gene matches: 4. The CDR3 has 16 residues. Per the germline V gene, CDR1 is LGHDT and CDR2 is YNNKEL (reference sequence).

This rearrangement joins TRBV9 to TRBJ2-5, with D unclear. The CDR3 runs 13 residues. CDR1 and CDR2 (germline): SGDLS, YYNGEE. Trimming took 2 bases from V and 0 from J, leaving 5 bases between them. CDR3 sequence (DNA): TGTGCCAGCAGCGTTATCGACCAAGAGACCCAGTACTTC. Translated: CASSVIDQETQYF.

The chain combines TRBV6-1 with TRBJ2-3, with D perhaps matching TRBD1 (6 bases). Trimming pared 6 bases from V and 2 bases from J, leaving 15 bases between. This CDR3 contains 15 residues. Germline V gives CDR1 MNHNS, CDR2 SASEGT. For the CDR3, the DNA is TGTGCCAGCAGGGTGGGGTACAGGGCCACAGATACGCAGTATTTT. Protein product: CASRVGYRATDTQYF.

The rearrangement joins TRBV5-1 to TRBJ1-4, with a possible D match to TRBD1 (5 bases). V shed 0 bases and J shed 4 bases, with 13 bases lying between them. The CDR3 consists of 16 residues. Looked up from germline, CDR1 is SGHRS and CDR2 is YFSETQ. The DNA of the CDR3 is TGCGCCAGCAGCTTGGCGGCACCAGGGCTTAATGAAAAACTGTTTTTT. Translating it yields CASSLAAPGLNEKLFF.

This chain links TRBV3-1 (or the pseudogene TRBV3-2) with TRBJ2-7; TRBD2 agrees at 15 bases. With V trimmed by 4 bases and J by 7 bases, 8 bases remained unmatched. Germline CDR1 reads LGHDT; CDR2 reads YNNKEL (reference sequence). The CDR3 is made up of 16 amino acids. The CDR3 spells CASSRGLAGGPSEQYF. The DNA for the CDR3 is TGTGCCAGCAGCCGGGGACTAGCGGGAGGTCCGTCTGAGCAGTACTTC.

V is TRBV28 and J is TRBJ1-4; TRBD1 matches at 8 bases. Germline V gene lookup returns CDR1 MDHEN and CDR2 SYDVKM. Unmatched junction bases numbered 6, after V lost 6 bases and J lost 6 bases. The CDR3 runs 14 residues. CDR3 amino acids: CASRDRVDDEKLFF. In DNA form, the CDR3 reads TGTGCCAGCAGGGACAGGGTAGACGATGAAAAACTGTTTTTT.

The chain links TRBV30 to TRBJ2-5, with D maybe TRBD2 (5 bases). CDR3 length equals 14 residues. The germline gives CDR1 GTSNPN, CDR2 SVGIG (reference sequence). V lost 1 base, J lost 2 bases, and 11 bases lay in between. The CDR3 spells CAWSGTSVQETQYF. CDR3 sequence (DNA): TGTGCCTGGAGTGGGACTTCCGTACAAGAGACCCAGTACTTC.

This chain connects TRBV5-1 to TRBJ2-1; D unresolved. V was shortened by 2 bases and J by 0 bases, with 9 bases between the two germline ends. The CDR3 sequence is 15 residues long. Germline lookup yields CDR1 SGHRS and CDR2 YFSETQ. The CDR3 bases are TGCGCCAGCAGCTTACTGTCAAGCTCCTACAATGAGCAGTTCTTC. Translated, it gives CASSLLSSSYNEQFF. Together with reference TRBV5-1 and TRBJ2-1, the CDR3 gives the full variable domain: KAGVTQTPRYLIKTRGQQVTLSCSPISGHRSVSWYQQTPGQGLQFLFEYFSETQRNKGNFPGRFSGRQFSNSRSEMNVSTLELGDSALYLCASSLLSSSYNEQFFGPGTRLTVL.

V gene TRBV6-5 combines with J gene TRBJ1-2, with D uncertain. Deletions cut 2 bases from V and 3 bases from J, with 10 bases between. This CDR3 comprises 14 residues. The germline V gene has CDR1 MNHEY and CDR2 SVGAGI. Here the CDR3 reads CASSYLGDYYGYTF. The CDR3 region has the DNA TGTGCCAGCAGTTACCTCGGGGATTACTATGGCTACACCTTC.

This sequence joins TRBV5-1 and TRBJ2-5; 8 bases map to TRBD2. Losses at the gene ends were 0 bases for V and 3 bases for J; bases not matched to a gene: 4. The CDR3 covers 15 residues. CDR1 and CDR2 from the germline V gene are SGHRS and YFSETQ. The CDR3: CASSLGTSTEETQYF. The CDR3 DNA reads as TGCGCCAGCAGCTTGGGGACTAGCACCGAAGAGACCCAGTACTTC.

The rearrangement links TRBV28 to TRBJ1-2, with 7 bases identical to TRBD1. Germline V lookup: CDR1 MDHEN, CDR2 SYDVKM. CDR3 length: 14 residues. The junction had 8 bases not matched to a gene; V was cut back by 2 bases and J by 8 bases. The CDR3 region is CASSLSQQGWGYTF. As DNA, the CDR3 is TGTGCCAGCAGTTTAAGCCAACAGGGGTGGGGCTACACCTTC.

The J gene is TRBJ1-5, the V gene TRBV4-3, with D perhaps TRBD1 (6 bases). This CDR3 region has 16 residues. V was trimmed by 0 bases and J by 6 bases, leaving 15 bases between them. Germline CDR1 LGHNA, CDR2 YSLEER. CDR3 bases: TGCGCCAGCAGCCAAGATGAATACAGGGTTGGTCAGCCCCAGCATTTT. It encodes CASSQDEYRVGQPQHF.

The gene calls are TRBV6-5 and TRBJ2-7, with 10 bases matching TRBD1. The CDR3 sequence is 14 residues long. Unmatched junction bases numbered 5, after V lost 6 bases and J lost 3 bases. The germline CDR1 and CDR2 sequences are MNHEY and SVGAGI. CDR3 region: CASRFGQGVYEQYF. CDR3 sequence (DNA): TGTGCCAGCAGGTTCGGACAGGGGGTCTACGAGCAGTACTTC.